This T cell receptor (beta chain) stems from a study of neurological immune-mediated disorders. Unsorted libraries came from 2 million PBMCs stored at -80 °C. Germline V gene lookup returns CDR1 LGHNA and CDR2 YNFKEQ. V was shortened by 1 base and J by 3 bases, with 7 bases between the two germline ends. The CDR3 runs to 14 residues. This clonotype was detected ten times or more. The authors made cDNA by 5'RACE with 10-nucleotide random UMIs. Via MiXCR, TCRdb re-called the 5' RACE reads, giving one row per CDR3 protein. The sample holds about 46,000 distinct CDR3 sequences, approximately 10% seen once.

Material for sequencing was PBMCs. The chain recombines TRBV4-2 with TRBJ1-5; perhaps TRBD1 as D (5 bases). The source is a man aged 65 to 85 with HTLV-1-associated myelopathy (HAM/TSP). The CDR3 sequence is CASSQVGDNQPQHF. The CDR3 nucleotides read TGTGCCAGCAGCCAAGTAGGGGACAATCAGCCCCAGCATTTT.